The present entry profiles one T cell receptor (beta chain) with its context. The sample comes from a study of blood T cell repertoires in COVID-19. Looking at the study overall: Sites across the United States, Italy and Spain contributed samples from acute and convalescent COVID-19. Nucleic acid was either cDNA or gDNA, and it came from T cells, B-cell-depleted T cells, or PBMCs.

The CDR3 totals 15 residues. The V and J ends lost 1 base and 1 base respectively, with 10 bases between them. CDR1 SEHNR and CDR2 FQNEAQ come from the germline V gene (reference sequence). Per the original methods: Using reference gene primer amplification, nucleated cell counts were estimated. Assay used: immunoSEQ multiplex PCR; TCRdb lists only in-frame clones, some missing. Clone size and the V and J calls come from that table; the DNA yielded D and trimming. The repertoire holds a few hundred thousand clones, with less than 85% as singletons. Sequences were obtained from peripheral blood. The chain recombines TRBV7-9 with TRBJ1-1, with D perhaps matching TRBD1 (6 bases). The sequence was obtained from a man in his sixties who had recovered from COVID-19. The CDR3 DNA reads TGTGCCAGCAGCTTAGTACAGGGAAGGAACACTGAAGCTTTCTTT. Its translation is CASSLVQGRNTEAFF.